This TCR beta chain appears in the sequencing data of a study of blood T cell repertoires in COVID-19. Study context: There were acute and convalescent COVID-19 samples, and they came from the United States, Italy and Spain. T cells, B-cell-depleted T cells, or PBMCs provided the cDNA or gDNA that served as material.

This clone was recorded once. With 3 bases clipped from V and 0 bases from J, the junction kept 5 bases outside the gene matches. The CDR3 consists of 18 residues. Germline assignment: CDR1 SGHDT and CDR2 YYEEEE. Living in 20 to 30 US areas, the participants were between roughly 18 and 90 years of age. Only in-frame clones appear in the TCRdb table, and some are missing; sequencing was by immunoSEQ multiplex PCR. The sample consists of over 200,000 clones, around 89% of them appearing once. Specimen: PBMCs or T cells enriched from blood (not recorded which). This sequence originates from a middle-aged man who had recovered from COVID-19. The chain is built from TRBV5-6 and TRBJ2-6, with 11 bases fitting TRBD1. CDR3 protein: CASSSGQGVYSGANVLTF. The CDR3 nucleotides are TGTGCCAGCAGCTCGGGACAGGGGGTATACTCTGGGGCCAACGTCCTGACTTTC.